The 29 T cell receptor beta chains listed next were all sequenced from one sample in a study of CD8 T cells in ankylosing spondylitis. Findings and limits, study-wide: In ankylosing spondylitis blood, a motif of eight highly homologous TCR beta variants appeared characteristic.

For these receptors, no antigen is known. TCRdb reprocessed the 5' RACE reads with MiXCR, giving one entry per CDR3 protein. The sample contains more than 650,000 distinct CDR3 sequences, about 11% of which appear only once. The source material was blood, either unsorted or a sorted T cell fraction (not recorded which). The receptor source for this set is a male donor with ankylosing spondylitis.

This clonotype showed up many times. This CDR3 is CSARRPRVGEKLFF. In DNA, the CDR3 is TGCAGTGCTAGGCGGCCCAGGGTGGGTGAAAAACTGTTTTTT. This chain connects TRBV20-1 to TRBJ1-4; D might be TRBD1 (5 bases). Germline CDR1 DFQATT, CDR2 SNEGSKA (reference sequence). The V and J ends lost 3 bases and 7 bases respectively, with 15 bases between them. The CDR3 length is 14 residues.

This clonotype was seen a few times. The chain joins TRBV7-9 to TRBJ2-7; TRBD2 agrees at 8 bases. Germline CDR1 is SEHNR and CDR2 is FQNEAQ (reference sequence). After removal of 5 bases from V and 3 bases from J, the junction contained 12 bases not matched to a gene. CDR3 length equals 16 residues. In nucleotides, the CDR3 is TGTGCCAGCAGCCCTCGAGGAGCGGGAGTGGGCTACGAGCAGTACTTC. Translating gives CASSPRGAGVGYEQYF.

This clonotype has at least ten counts. The gene calls are TRBV12-3 or TRBV12-4 and TRBJ1-5; a possible D gene is TRBD1 (6 bases). The length of the CDR3 is 13 residues. V was shortened by 6 bases and J by 10 bases, with 16 bases between the two germline ends. CDR3 amino acids: CASRGQPGGPQHF. The CDR3 DNA reads TGTGCCAGCAGAGGACAGCCGGGAGGACCCCAGCATTTT.

This clonotype was recorded many times. The DNA for the CDR3 is TGCAGCGTTTTCCTCCTTAGCGGATTCTACAATGAGCAGTTCTTC. This codes for CSVFLLSGFYNEQFF. The rearrangement links TRBV29-1 to TRBJ2-1; a weak D match, TRBD2 (6 bases). CDR3 length: 15 amino acids. Germline CDR1 and CDR2: SQVTM and ANQGSEA. V lost 5 bases, J lost 3 bases, and 17 bases lay in between.

The CDR3: CAISESTTQETQYF. Here the CDR3 DNA reads TGTGCCATCAGTGAGTCGACAACACAAGAGACCCAGTACTTC. The genes are TRBV10-3 and TRBJ2-5; D gene uncertain. The CDR3 covers 14 residues. The V end lost 0 bases, the J end lost 2 bases, and 7 bases lay between the germline ends. The germline gives CDR1 ENHRY, CDR2 SYGVKD.

The chain carries TRBV28 and TRBJ1-5; D is undetermined. The length of the CDR3 is 15 residues. V was pared by 5 bases and J by 5 bases, with 16 bases between. Germline assignment: CDR1 MDHEN and CDR2 SYDVKM. The CDR3 nucleotides read TGTGCCAGCAGTCCCGGCTTTTTGGGCGATCAGCCCCAGCATTTT. It encodes CASSPGFLGDQPQHF.

This clonotype has only a few counts. The CDR3 reads CSAPRVSSYEQYF. CDR3 DNA: TGCAGTGCTCCGCGTGTTAGCTCCTACGAGCAGTACTTC. The V call is TRBV20-1, the J call TRBJ2-7; D remains ambiguous. The CDR3 sequence is 13 residues long. Germline CDR1 reads DFQATT; CDR2 reads SNEGSKA (reference sequence). Deletions cut 5 bases from V and 0 bases from J, with 11 bases between.

V is TRBV6-2 or TRBV6-3 and J is TRBJ2-7, with a possible D match to TRBD1 (5 bases). Per germline, CDR1 MNHEY and CDR2 SVGEGT. The CDR3 sequence is 15 residues long. The V end was cut by 4 bases, the J end by 5 bases, with 18 bases between. The CDR3 nucleotides read TGTGCCAGCAGTTCGTGGGGTCTCCCAGGGCACGAGCAGTACTTC. Its protein product is CASSSWGLPGHEQYF.

This chain uses TRBV29-1 with TRBJ1-1; no firm D call. CDR3 length: 11 amino acids. Germline V CDR1 and CDR2: SQVTM, ANQGSEA. The ends were cut back, 2 bases at V and 8 bases at J, with 9 bases in the middle. The CDR3 sequence: CSVEQWNEAFF. The CDR3 DNA is TGCAGCGTTGAACAATGGAACGAAGCTTTCTTT.

This clonotype occurred a few times. The J gene is TRBJ1-4, the V gene TRBV10-3; a weak D match, TRBD1 (6 bases). There are 12 residues in the CDR3. V lost 8 bases, J lost 6 bases, and 10 bases lay in between. Germline V gene data show CDR1 as ENHRY and CDR2 as SYGVKD. In nucleotides, the CDR3 is TGTGCCATCGGGACATTGGATGAAAAACTGTTTTTT. It translates to CAIGTLDEKLFF.

The rearrangement uses TRBV6-2 or TRBV6-3 and TRBJ2-3; the match to TRBD2 covers 13 bases. Germline V gene lookup returns CDR1 MNHEY and CDR2 SVGEGT. There are 17 residues in the CDR3. Trimming at V came to 7 bases and at J to 6 bases, leaving 13 bases not matched to a gene. The CDR3 DNA reads TGTGCCAGCACCGATGGACTAGCGGGGGCTAGACGGGATACGCAGTATTTT. Protein product: CASTDGLAGARRDTQYF.

The chain recombines TRBV12-3 or TRBV12-4 with TRBJ1-1, with no clear D. The V and J ends lost 3 bases and 4 bases respectively, with 12 bases between them. This CDR3 contains 14 residues. The CDR3 nucleotides are TGTGCCAGCAGTTTGATAGAAGAGGGCACTGAAGCTTTCTTT. Its translation is CASSLIEEGTEAFF.

The chain is built from TRBV21-1 and TRBJ2-1; the listed D gene, TRBD1, was not tested against the DNA. TRBV21-1 constitutes a pseudogene. The CDR3 has 15 residues. CDR3: CASSKVRGSYNEQFF. CDR3 in DNA: TGTGCCAGCAGCAAAGTTCGGGGGTCCTACAATGAGCAGTTCTTC.

This chain links TRBV4-1 with TRBJ1-4; the D gene is possibly TRBD1 (5 bases). Per germline, CDR1 MGHRA and CDR2 YSYEKL. V lost 5 bases and J 13 bases, leaving 20 bases between the germline ends. CDR3 length: 14 residues. The CDR3 here is CASSEQQALVGLFF. The CDR3 nucleotides read TGCGCCAGCAGCGAACAACAGGCGTTGGTGGGACTGTTTTTT.

The chain combines TRBV12-3 or TRBV12-4 with TRBJ2-6, with D uncertain. The CDR3 has 15 amino acids. Trimming stripped 5 bases from V and 2 bases from J, with 10 bases between. This CDR3 reads CASSLSVAGANVLTF. The CDR3, as DNA: TGTGCCAGCAGTCTCTCGGTGGCTGGGGCCAACGTCCTGACTTTC.

This clonotype appeared many times. This sequence joins TRBV10-2 and TRBJ1-2; no definite D call. V dropped 8 bases and J dropped 2 bases, with 6 bases sitting between them. Germline V gene sequence: CDR1 WSHSY, CDR2 SAAADI. The CDR3 extends over 11 amino acids. CDR3 sequence: CASGENYGYTF. The CDR3, as DNA: TGCGCCAGCGGGGAGAACTATGGCTACACCTTC.

In this sample, this clonotype turned up a few times. The chain has TRBV7-9 and TRBJ1-5, with a possible D match to TRBD1 (5 bases). This CDR3 has 14 amino acids. Germline assignment: CDR1 SEHNR and CDR2 FQNEAQ (reference sequence). The germline V and J ends were trimmed by 1 base and 7 bases, with 11 bases remaining between them. The CDR3 coding sequence is TGTGCCAGCAGCTTAGACAAGGGGAGCCAGCCCCAGCATTTT. As protein: CASSLDKGSQPQHF.

The chain employs TRBV6-2 or TRBV6-3 and TRBJ2-1, with D unresolved. Per the germline V gene, CDR1 is MNHEY and CDR2 is SVGEGT. V was clipped by 5 bases and J by 1 base, with 15 bases between them. The CDR3 has 16 amino acids. CDR3 in amino acids: CASSPARSISYNEQFF. The CDR3 DNA sequence: TGTGCCAGCAGTCCCGCCCGAAGCATATCCTACAATGAGCAGTTCTTC.

In its sample, this clonotype was seen many times. V and J are TRBV5-1 and TRBJ2-7, with TRBD2 matching 11 bases. The CDR3 contains 15 residues. CDR1 SGHRS and CDR2 YFSETQ come from the germline V gene. The junction had 6 bases not matched to a gene; V was cut back by 3 bases and J by 4 bases. The CDR3 here is CASSSGTSGLYEQYF. CDR3 nucleotides: TGCGCCAGCAGCTCAGGGACTAGCGGCCTTTACGAGCAGTACTTC.

At least ten counts were recorded for this clonotype. The chain employs TRBV7-9 and TRBJ1-5; TRBD1 matches at 7 bases. Germline-derived CDR1 and CDR2 are SEHNR and FQNEAQ (reference sequence). This CDR3 has 14 amino acids. V was pared by 5 bases and J by 5 bases, with 6 bases of the junction left unmatched. The CDR3 DNA is TGTGCCAGCAGCCACGACAGGGACGATCAGCCCCAGCATTTT. As protein: CASSHDRDDQPQHF. The complete variable domain, with remaining parts taken from reference TRBV7-9 and TRBJ1-5, reads DTGVSQNPRHKITKRGQNVTFRCDPISEHNRLYWYRQTLGQGPEFLTYFQNEAQLEKSRLLSDRFSAERPKGSFSTLEIQRTEQGDSAMYLCASSHDRDDQPQHFGDGTRLSIL.

The sample holds many counts of this clonotype. The rearrangement joins TRBV6-1 to TRBJ1-5, with D maybe TRBD1 (5 bases). The CDR3 spans 13 residues. The V end was cut by 5 bases, the J end by 4 bases, with 9 bases between. Germline values: CDR1 MNHNS, CDR2 SASEGT. The CDR3 sequence: CASSRQTNQPQHF. The CDR3 DNA follows: TGTGCCAGCAGTAGACAGACTAATCAGCCCCAGCATTTT.

The rearrangement uses TRBV20-1 and TRBJ1-1, with D possibly TRBD1 on 5 matching bases. The CDR3 runs to 13 residues. Between the trimmed V and J ends, which lost 3 bases and 4 bases, there was a span of 12 bases. CDR1 is DFQATT and CDR2 is SNEGSKA in the germline V gene (reference sequence). The CDR3 region has the DNA TGCAGTGCTAGCACCAGGGCAATCACTGAAGCTTTCTTT. Amino acid sequence: CSASTRAITEAFF.

This clonotype occurred many times. This chain uses TRBV4-2 with TRBJ1-3; D remains unclear. Germline V lookup: CDR1 LGHNA, CDR2 YNFKEQ. The CDR3 consists of 14 residues. Trimming removed 2 bases from V and 0 bases from J, with 5 bases in between. CDR3 bases: TGTGCCAGCAGCCAACGGGACTCTGGAAACACCATATATTTT. Translating it yields CASSQRDSGNTIYF.

The V gene is TRBV7-9, the J gene TRBJ1-3, with D tentatively TRBD1 (5 bases). V lost 5 bases and J lost 8, with 13 bases in between. This CDR3 is 13 amino acids long. CDR1 and CDR2 (germline): SEHNR, FQNEAQ (reference sequence). CDR3 in DNA: TGTGCCAGCAGCAGCAGGGTATCGGACACCATATATTTT. It is translated as CASSSRVSDTIYF.

This clonotype was counted between two and nine times. The chain links TRBV5-1 to TRBJ2-1; D is perhaps TRBD2 (6 bases). This CDR3 spans 16 amino acids. Germline-derived CDR1 and CDR2 are SGHRS and YFSETQ. V lost 0 bases and J lost 4, with 14 bases in between. CDR3 nucleotide sequence: TGCGCCAGCAGCTTGGTTGTGACTAGATTATACAATGAGCAGTTCTTC. Its translation: CASSLVVTRLYNEQFF.

This clonotype occurred a few times. As DNA, the CDR3 is TGTGCCAGCAGCAGACTACAGAACACTGAAGCTTTCTTT. Its translation is CASSRLQNTEAFF. This chain links TRBV6-1 with TRBJ1-1; D remains unclear. The germline V and J ends were trimmed by 6 bases and 1 base, with 9 bases remaining between them. The CDR3 has 13 residues. Germline CDR1 is MNHNS and CDR2 is SASEGT.

In its sample, this clonotype was seen a few times. CDR3 DNA sequence: TGTGCCAGCAGTTACTCGAAAGGGGACGTTTACAATGAGCAGTTCTTC. This translates into CASSYSKGDVYNEQFF. The genes are TRBV6-2 or TRBV6-3 and TRBJ2-1; D may correspond to TRBD1 or TRBD2 (5 bases each). Germline CDR1 is MNHEY and CDR2 is SVGEGT. Between the trimmed V and J ends, which lost 0 bases and 4 bases, there was a span of 13 bases. The CDR3 length is 16 residues.

This clonotype was recorded many times. The chain combines TRBV6-1 with TRBJ2-7; 8 nucleotides match TRBD1. Germline V gene sequence: CDR1 MNHNS, CDR2 SASEGT. The V segment lost 7 bases and the J segment 6 bases; nucleotides outside the gene matches: 14. This CDR3 comprises 15 residues. DNA of the CDR3: TGTGCCAGCACCCTCCTGGGCAGGGGGCGTCTCGAGCAGTACTTC. It yields the protein CASTLLGRGRLEQYF.

The chain has TRBV7-2 and TRBJ2-2, with D possibly TRBD2 on 6 matching bases. Trimming took off 5 bases at V and 2 bases at J, with 18 bases between the two ends. This CDR3 is 17 amino acids long. CDR1 and CDR2 from the germline V gene are SGHTA and FQGNSA. CDR3 region: CASSELGGTRNTGELFF. The CDR3 region has the DNA TGTGCCAGCAGCGAGTTGGGGGGTACGAGAAACACCGGGGAGCTGTTTTTT.